This T cell receptor (beta chain) was sequenced for a study of blood T cell repertoires in COVID-19. In the study overall: Acute and convalescent COVID-19 specimens originated in the United States, Italy and Spain.

Method: immunoSEQ multiplex PCR; TCRdb's copy keeps in-frame clones and lacks some. This table has a few hundred thousand clones, more than 75% appearing once. Germline-derived CDR1 and CDR2 are SEHNR and FQNEAQ (reference sequence). With 1 base clipped from V and 0 bases from J, the junction kept 8 bases outside the gene matches. CDR3 length: 19 residues. Sequencing was performed on peripheral blood. The chain recombines TRBV7-9 with TRBJ2-1, with 11 bases matching TRBD2. The receptor was derived from a woman between 35 and 50 years old who had recovered from COVID-19. CDR3 protein: CASSLVPSGRPSSYNEQFF. In nucleotides, the CDR3 is TGTGCCAGCAGCTTAGTGCCTAGCGGGAGGCCGAGCTCCTACAATGAGCAGTTCTTC. The full variable domain, completed using reference TRBV7-9 and TRBJ2-1, is DTGVSQNPRHKITKRGQNVTFRCDPISEHNRLYWYRQTLGQGPEFLTYFQNEAQLEKSRLLSDRFSAERPKGSFSTLEIQRTEQGDSAMYLCASSLVPSGRPSSYNEQFFGPGTRLTVL.